This TCR beta chain was captured by sequencing in a study of blood T cells in healthy people across ages. Germline trimming cut 6 bases from V and 7 bases from J; bases unmatched to any gene: 14. The CDR3 is made up of 16 amino acids. Then a second PCR, running roughly 6 to 11 cycles, was carried out with a sample-barcoded 5' primer and a J-beta primer mix. TCRdb redid the calling of the 5' RACE reads with MiXCR, one entry per CDR3 protein. The profile shows about 810,000 distinct CDR3 sequences, roughly 34% of them singletons. This clonotype has a handful of counts. The clonotype was recovered from a man in his late teens or twenties in good health. Sequencing input: blood. This chain joins TRBV12-3 or TRBV12-4 and TRBJ1-4; TRBD1 matches at 7 bases. The CDR3 DNA reads as TGTGCCAGCAGCCAAGGACAGGTACCTTCAAGTGAAAAACTGTTTTTT. This gives the protein CASSQGQVPSSEKLFF.